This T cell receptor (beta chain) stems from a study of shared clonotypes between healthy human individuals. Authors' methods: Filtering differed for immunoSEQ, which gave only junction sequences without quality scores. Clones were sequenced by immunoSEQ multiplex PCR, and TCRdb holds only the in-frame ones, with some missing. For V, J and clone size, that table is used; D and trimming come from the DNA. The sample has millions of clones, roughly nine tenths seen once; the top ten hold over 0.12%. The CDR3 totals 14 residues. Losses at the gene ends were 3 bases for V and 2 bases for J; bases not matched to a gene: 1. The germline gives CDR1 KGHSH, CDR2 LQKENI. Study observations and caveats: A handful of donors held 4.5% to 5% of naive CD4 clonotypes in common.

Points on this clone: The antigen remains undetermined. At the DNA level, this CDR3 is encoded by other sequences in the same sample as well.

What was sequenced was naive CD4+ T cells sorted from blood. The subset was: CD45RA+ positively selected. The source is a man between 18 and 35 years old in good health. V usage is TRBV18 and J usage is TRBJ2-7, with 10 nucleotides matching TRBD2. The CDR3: CASSPLAGAYEQYF. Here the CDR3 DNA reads TGTGCCAGCTCACCCCTAGCGGGGGCCTACGAGCAGTACTTC.